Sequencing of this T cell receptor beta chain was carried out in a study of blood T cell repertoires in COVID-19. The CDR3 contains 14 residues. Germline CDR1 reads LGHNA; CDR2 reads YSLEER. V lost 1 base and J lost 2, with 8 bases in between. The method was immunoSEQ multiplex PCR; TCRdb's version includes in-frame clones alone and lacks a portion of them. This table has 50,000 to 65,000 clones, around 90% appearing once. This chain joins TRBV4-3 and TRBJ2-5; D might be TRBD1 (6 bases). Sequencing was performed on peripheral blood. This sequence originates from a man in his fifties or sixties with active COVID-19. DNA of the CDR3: TGCGCCAGCAGCCAAGGGACAGTTCAAGAGACCCAGTACTTC. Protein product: CASSQGTVQETQYF.